This entry lists 7 T cell receptor beta chains sequenced from one sample in a study of blood T cell repertoires in COVID-19. Sequencing was performed with immunoSEQ multiplex PCR; in TCRdb, only in-frame clones are kept and a portion is missing. The table has approximately 270,000 clones, roughly 89% seen once; the top ten hold approximately 2.2%. Sequenced input: peripheral blood. The source of these receptors is a man aged 50-59 years with acute or convalescent COVID-19.

The chain employs TRBV15 and TRBJ2-3, with no clear D. The CDR3 is 16 amino acids. V shed 4 bases and J shed 6 bases, with 20 bases lying between them. Germline V gives CDR1 LNHNV, CDR2 YYDKDF (reference sequence). CDR3 loop: CATSIAGLGFGDTQYF. CDR3 nucleotides: TGTGCCACCAGCATAGCCGGTCTCGGGTTCGGGGATACGCAGTATTTT. Supplemented by reference TRBV15 and TRBJ2-3, the full variable domain reads DAMVIQNPRYQVTQFGKPVTLSCSQTLNHNVMYWYQQKSSQAPKLLFHYYDKDFNNEADTPDNFQSRRPNTSFCFLDIRSPGLGDTAMYLCATSIAGLGFGDTQYFGPGTRLTVL.

This chain uses TRBV18 with TRBJ2-2; no firm D call. The V and J ends lost 3 bases and 1 base respectively, with 9 bases between them. Germline V lookup: CDR1 KGHSH, CDR2 LQKENI. The CDR3 is 15 amino acids. CDR3 in amino acids: CASSPGAGNTGELFF. CDR3 bases: TGTGCCAGCTCACCCGGCGCAGGGAACACCGGGGAGCTGTTTTTT.

V gene TRBV20-1 combines with J gene TRBJ2-5, with a possible D match to TRBD1 (6 bases). CDR1 DFQATT and CDR2 SNEGSKA come from the germline V gene (reference sequence). This CDR3 contains 11 residues. V gave up 7 bases and J gave up 5 bases, with 11 bases separating them. CDR3 residues: CSVRGVETQYF. The CDR3 DNA reads TGCAGTGTCAGGGGCGTCGAGACCCAGTACTTC.

The chain joins TRBV6-4 to TRBJ2-3; D may be TRBD1 (6 bases). From germline, CDR1 is MRHNA and CDR2 SNTAGT. With 4 bases removed from V and 6 bases from J, the gap between germline ends came to 14 bases. The length of the CDR3 is 14 residues. The CDR3 is CASSARAGADTQYF. DNA for the CDR3: TGTGCCAGCAGTGCCCGAGCAGGGGCGGATACGCAGTATTTT.

J is TRBJ2-3 and V is TRBV6-2 or TRBV6-3; tentatively, D is TRBD2 (7 bases). Deletions cut 2 bases from V and 3 bases from J, with 18 bases between. Germline V gene sequence: CDR1 MNHEY, CDR2 SVGEGT. The CDR3 covers 17 residues. The DNA of the CDR3 is TGTGCCAGCAGTTACGAGTCAGGACGGGGGGCGACAGATACGCAGTATTTT. Translated, it gives CASSYESGRGATDTQYF.

The chain is built from TRBV11-3 and TRBJ2-1, with 7 bases lining up with TRBD1. Trimming removed 1 base from V and 2 bases from J; junction bases left unmatched: 2. CDR1 is SGHNT, CDR2 YENEEA, per germline. CDR3 length: 15 amino acids. The CDR3 protein is CASSLGGGAYNEQFF. CDR3 nucleotides: TGTGCCAGCAGCTTAGGAGGGGGCGCCTACAATGAGCAGTTCTTC.

The chain combines TRBV2 with TRBJ1-1; the D gene is possibly TRBD1 (5 bases). The CDR3 is 15 amino acids. Germline assignment: CDR1 SNHLY and CDR2 FYNNEI. Trimming stripped 5 bases from V and 4 bases from J, with 17 bases between. The CDR3 region has the DNA TGTGCCAGCAGTTATCAGGGTTTTGGAGCCACTGAAGCTTTCTTT. It codes for CASSYQGFGATEAFF.